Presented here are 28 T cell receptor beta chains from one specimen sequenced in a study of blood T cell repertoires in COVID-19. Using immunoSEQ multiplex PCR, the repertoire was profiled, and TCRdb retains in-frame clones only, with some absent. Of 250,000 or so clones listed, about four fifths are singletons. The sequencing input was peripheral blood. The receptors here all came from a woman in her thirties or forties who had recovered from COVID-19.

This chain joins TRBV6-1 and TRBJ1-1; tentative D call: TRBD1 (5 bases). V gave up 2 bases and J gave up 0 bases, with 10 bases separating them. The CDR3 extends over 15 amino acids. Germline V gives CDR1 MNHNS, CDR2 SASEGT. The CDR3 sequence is CASSERGSMNTEAFF. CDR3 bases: TGTGCCAGCAGTGAAAGGGGCAGCATGAACACTGAAGCTTTCTTT.

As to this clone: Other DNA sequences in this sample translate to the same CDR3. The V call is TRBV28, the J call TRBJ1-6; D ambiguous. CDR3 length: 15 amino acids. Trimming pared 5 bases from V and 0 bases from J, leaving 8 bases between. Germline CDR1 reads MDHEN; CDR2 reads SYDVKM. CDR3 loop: CASSGGSSYNSPLHF. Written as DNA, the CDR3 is TGTGCCAGCAGTGGAGGGAGCTCCTATAATTCACCCCTCCACTTT.

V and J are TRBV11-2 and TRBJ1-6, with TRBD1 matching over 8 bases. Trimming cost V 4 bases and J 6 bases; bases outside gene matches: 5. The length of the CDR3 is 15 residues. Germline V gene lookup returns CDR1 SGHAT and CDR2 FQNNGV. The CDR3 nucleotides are TGTGCCAGCAGCTCCCGGACAGGGAGTAATTCACCCCTCCACTTT. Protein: CASSSRTGSNSPLHF.

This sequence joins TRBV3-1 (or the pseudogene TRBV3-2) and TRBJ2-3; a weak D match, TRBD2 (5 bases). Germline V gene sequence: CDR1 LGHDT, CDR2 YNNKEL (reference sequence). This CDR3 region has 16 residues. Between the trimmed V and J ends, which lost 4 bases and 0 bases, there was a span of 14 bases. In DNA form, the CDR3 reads TGTGCCAGCAGCCCTTGGGAGAGTGCTAGCACAGATACGCAGTATTTT. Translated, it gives CASSPWESASTDTQYF.

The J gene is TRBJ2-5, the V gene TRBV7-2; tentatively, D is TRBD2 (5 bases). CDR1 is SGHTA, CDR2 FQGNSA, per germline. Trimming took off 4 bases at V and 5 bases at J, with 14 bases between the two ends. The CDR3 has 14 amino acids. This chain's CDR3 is CASSSGNGVETQYF. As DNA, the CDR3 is TGTGCCAGCAGCTCCGGAAACGGGGTGGAGACCCAGTACTTC.

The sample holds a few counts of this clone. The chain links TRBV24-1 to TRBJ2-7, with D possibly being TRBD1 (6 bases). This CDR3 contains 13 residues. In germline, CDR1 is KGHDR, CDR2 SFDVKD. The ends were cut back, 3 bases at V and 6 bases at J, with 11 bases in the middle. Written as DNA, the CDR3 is TGTGCCACCAGTGATCAGGACAGAACCGAGCAGTACTTC. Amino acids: CATSDQDRTEQYF.

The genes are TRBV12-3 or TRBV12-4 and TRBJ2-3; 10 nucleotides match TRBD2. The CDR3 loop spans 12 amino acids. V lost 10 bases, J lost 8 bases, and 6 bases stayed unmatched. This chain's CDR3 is CATGLAVATQYF. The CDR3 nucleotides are TGTGCCACCGGACTAGCGGTTGCTACGCAGTATTTT.

The CDR3 loop reads CASMRGYNQPQHF. DNA for the CDR3: TGTGCCAGCATGCGGGGTTACAATCAGCCCCAGCATTTT. The gene calls are TRBV12-3 or TRBV12-4 and TRBJ1-5; D not certain. The V and J ends lost 7 bases and 3 bases respectively, with 10 bases between them. This CDR3 is 13 amino acids long.

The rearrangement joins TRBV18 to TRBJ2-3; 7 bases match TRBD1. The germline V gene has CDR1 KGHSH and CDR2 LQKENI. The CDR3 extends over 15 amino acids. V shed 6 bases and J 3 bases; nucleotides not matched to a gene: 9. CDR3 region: CASSRQQGRTDTQYF. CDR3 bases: TGTGCCAGCTCCCGTCAACAGGGGCGAACAGATACGCAGTATTTT. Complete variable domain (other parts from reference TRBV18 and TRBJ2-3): NAGVMQNPRHLVRRRGQEARLRCSPMKGHSHVYWYRQLPEEGLKFMVYLQKENIIDESGMPKERFSAEFPKEGPSILRIQQVVRGDSAAYFCASSRQQGRTDTQYFGPGTRLTVL.

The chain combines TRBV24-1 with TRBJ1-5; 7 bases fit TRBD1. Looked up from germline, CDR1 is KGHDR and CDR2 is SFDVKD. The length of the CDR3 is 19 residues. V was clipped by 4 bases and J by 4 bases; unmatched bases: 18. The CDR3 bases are TGTGCCACCAGTGACTTCAGTGACATTGACAGGGCGAGGAATCAGCCCCAGCATTTT. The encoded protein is CATSDFSDIDRARNQPQHF.

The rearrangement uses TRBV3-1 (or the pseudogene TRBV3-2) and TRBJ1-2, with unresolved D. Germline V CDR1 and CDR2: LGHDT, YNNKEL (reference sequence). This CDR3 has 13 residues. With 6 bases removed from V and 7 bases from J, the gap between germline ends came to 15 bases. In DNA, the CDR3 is TGTGCCAGCAGGCCCCCGGGAGTCGCTGGCTACACCTTC. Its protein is CASRPPGVAGYTF.

In nucleotides, the CDR3 is TGTGCCAGCAGCTGGGATCAGGGGGCCTCCAAAAACATTCAGTACTTC. Translating gives CASSWDQGASKNIQYF. V usage is TRBV5-5 and J usage is TRBJ2-4, with TRBD1 matching over 8 bases. Trimming cost V 3 bases and J 2 bases; bases outside gene matches: 7. CDR3 length equals 16 residues. Germline V lookup: CDR1 SGHKS, CDR2 YYEKEE (reference sequence).

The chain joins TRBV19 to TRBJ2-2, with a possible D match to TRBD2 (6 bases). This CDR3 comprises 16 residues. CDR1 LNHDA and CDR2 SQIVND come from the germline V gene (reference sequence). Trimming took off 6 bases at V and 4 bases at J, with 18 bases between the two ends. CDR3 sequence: CASRPTRLTGTGELFF. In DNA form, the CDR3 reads TGTGCCAGTAGGCCGACTAGACTGACGGGCACCGGGGAGCTGTTTTTT. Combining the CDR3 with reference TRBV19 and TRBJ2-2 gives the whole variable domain DGGITQSPKYLFRKEGQNVTLSCEQNLNHDAMYWYRQDPGQGLRLIYYSQIVNDFQKGDIAEGYSVSREKKESFPLTVTSAQKNPTAFYLCASRPTRLTGTGELFFGEGSRLTVL.

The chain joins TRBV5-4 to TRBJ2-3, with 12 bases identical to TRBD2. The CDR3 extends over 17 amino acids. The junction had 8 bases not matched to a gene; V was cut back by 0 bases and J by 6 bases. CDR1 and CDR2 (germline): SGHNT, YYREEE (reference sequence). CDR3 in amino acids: CASSLGGTSGWQDTQYF. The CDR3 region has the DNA TGTGCCAGCAGCTTGGGGGGGACTAGCGGGTGGCAGGATACGCAGTATTTT.

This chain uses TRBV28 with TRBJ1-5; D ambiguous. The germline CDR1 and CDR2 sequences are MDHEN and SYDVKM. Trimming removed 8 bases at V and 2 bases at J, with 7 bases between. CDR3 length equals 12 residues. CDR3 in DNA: TGTGCCAGCTTTTCGGGCAATCAGCCCCAGCATTTT. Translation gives CASFSGNQPQHF.

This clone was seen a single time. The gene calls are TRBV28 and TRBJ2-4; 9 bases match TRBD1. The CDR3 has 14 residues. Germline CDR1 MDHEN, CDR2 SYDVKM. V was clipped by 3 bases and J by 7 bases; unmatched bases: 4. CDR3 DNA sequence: TGTGCCAGCAGTTTCTGGACAGGGGCGAACATTCAGTACTTC. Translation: CASSFWTGANIQYF.

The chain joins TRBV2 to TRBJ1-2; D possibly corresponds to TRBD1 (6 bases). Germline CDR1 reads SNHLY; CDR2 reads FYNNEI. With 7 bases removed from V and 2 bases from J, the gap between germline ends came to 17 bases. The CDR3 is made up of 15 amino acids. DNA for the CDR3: TGTGCCAGCACCCCACGGGGGGCAACCAACTATGGCTACACCTTC. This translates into CASTPRGATNYGYTF.

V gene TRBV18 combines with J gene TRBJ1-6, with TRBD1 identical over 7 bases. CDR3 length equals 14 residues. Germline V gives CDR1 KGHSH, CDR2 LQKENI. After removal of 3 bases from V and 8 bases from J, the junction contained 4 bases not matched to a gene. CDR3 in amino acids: CASSPTGKDSPLHF. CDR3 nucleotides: TGTGCCAGCTCACCGACAGGGAAGGATTCACCCCTCCACTTT.

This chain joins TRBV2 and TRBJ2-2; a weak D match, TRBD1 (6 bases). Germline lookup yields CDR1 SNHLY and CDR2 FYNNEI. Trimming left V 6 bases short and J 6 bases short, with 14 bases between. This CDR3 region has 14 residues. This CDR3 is CASRRTVVAGELFF. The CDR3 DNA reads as TGTGCCAGCAGGCGGACAGTAGTGGCCGGGGAGCTGTTTTTT.

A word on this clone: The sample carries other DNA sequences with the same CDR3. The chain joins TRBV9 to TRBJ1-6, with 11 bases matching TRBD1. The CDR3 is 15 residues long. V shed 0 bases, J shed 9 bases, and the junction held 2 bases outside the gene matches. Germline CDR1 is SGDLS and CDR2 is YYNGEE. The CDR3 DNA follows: TGTGCCAGCAGCGTAGAGGGACAGGGGGGTTCACCCCTCCACTTT. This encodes CASSVEGQGGSPLHF.

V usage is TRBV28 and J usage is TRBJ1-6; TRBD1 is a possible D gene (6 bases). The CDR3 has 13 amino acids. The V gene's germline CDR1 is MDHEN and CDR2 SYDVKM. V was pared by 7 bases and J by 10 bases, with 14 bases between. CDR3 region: CASTLRGYSPLHF. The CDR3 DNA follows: TGTGCCAGCACTCTAAGGGGGTACTCACCCCTCCACTTT.

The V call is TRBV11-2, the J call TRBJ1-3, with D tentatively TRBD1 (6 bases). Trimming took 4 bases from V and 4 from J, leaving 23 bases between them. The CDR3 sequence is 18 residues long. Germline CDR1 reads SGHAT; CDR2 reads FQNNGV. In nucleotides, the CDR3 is TGTGCCAGCAGCTCCCCCCGGACAGACATAGAAAAAGGAAACACCATATATTTT. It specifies CASSSPRTDIEKGNTIYF.

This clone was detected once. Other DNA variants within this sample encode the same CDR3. Written as DNA, the CDR3 is TGCGCCAGCAGCAGGACAGGTTCGGGAAACACCATATATTTT. Its translation is CASSRTGSGNTIYF. This chain uses TRBV5-1 with TRBJ1-3, with TRBD1 matching 7 bases. Germline values: CDR1 SGHRS, CDR2 YFSETQ. The J segment lost 4 bases and the V segment lost 4 bases, leaving 5 bases of the junction unmatched. The CDR3 totals 14 residues.

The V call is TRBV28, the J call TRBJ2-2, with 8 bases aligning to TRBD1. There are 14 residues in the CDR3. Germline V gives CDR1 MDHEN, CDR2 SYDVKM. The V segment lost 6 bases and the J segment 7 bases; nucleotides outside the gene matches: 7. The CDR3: CASREDRAGGELFF. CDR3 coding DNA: TGTGCCAGCAGAGAGGACAGGGCGGGCGGGGAGCTGTTTTTT.

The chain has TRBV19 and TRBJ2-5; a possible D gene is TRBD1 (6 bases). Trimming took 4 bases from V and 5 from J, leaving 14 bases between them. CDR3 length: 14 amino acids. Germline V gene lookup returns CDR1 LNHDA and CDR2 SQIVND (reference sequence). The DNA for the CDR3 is TGTGCCAGTAGTAAGGGTCAGGGGTTGGAGACCCAGTACTTC. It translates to CASSKGQGLETQYF. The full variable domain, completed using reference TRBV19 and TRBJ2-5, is DGGITQSPKYLFRKEGQNVTLSCEQNLNHDAMYWYRQDPGQGLRLIYYSQIVNDFQKGDIAEGYSVSREKKESFPLTVTSAQKNPTAFYLCASSKGQGLETQYFGPGTRLLVL.

The CDR3 region has the DNA TGCGCCAGCAGCCTCAAACAGGGTTTTGCTTCTGAAAAACTGTTTTTT. Protein: CASSLKQGFASEKLFF. The gene calls are TRBV4-1 and TRBJ1-4, with D tentatively TRBD1 (6 bases). V lost 4 bases, J lost 7 bases, and 19 bases lay in between. The length of the CDR3 is 16 residues. Germline lookup yields CDR1 MGHRA and CDR2 YSYEKL.

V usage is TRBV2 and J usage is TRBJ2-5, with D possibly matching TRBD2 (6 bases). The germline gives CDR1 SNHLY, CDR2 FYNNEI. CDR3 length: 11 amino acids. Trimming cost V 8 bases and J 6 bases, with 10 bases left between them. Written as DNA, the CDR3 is TGTGCCAGCGTCAGCGGGCAGACCCAGTACTTC. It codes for CASVSGQTQYF.

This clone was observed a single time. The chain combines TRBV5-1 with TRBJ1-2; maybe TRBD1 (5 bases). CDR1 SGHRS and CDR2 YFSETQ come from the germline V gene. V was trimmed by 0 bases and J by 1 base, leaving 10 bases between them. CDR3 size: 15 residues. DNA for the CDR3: TGCGCCAGCAGCTTGGGCGACAGCCGTAACTATGGCTACACCTTC. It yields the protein CASSLGDSRNYGYTF.